This is a list of T cell receptor beta chains from one sample in a study of CD8+ T cells in alopecia areata. Sequenced by immunoSEQ multiplex PCR; TCRdb stores in-frame clones only, minus some. This table has about 200,000 clones, roughly 60% appearing once. The specimen was CD4+ T cells sorted from blood, collected at week 24, from a patient treated with tofacitinib. Every receptor here comes from a human donor with alopecia areata. Both conserved end residues are part of each CDR3. Fields, in order: CDR3 protein, CDR3 DNA, D gene, J gene, clone size, V gene. A D gene is named only where the DNA matches it firmly. The size of a clone is reported for some rows only, either as once, few or many, or as a class for expanded clones.

CDR3 protein: CASSVDYYPNTQYF
CDR3 DNA: TGTGCCAGCAGCGTAGATTACTACCCGAATACGCAGTATTTT
D gene: NA
J gene: TRBJ2-3
clone size: NA
V gene: TRBV9

CDR3 protein: CASSLGRETQYF
CDR3 DNA: TGTGCCAGCAGCTTAGGGAGAGAGACCCAGTACTTC
D gene: NA
J gene: TRBJ2-5
clone size: NA
V gene: TRBV11-2

CDR3 protein: CASSQDAGGDQPQHF
CDR3 DNA: TGCGCCAGCAGCCAAGATGCAGGGGGTGATCAGCCCCAGCATTTT
D gene: TRBD1
J gene: TRBJ1-5
clone size: few
V gene: TRBV4-3

CDR3 protein: CASSFASSDIQYF
CDR3 DNA: TGCGCCAGCAGCTTTGCGTCCTCGGACATTCAGTACTTC
D gene: NA
J gene: TRBJ2-4
clone size: NA
V gene: TRBV5-1

CDR3 protein: CASSSTSGGHSSTDTQYF
CDR3 DNA: TGTGCCAGCAGCTCGACTAGCGGGGGGCACAGTAGCACAGATACGCAGTATTTT
D gene: TRBD2
J gene: TRBJ2-3
clone size: NA
V gene: TRBV7-3

CDR3 protein: CASSVGLNYNEQFF
CDR3 DNA: TGTGCCAGCAGTGTCGGCCTAAACTACAATGAGCAGTTCTTC
D gene: NA
J gene: TRBJ2-1
clone size: NA
V gene: TRBV2

CDR3 protein: CASSLSPGYDNEQFF
CDR3 DNA: TGCGCCAGCAGCTTGTCACCGGGGTATGACAATGAGCAGTTCTTC
D gene: NA
J gene: TRBJ2-1
clone size: NA
V gene: TRBV5-1

CDR3 protein: CASSDQGPYNEQFF
CDR3 DNA: TGTGCCAGCAGTGACCAGGGGCCATACAATGAGCAGTTCTTC
D gene: NA
J gene: TRBJ2-1
clone size: NA
V gene: TRBV25-1

CDR3 protein: CASSQNSNIQYF
CDR3 DNA: TGTGCCAGCAGCCAAAATTCAAACATTCAGTACTTC
D gene: NA
J gene: TRBJ2-4
clone size: once
V gene: TRBV4-2

CDR3 protein: CASSLSSGRRSGANVLTF
CDR3 DNA: TGTGCCAGCAGTTTATCTAGCGGGAGGAGGTCTGGGGCCAACGTCCTGACTTTC
D gene: TRBD2
J gene: TRBJ2-6
clone size: NA
V gene: TRBV28

CDR3 protein: CASSSQGWRTGELFF
CDR3 DNA: TGTGCCAGCAGCTCACAGGGGTGGCGTACCGGGGAGCTGTTTTTT
D gene: TRBD1
J gene: TRBJ2-2
clone size: NA
V gene: TRBV7-2

CDR3 protein: CASRPPGPGYNEQFF
CDR3 DNA: TGTGCCAGCAGGCCTCCGGGCCCCGGGTACAATGAGCAGTTCTTC
D gene: NA
J gene: TRBJ2-1
clone size: NA
V gene: TRBV9

CDR3 protein: CASSEAGVMGLFF
CDR3 DNA: TGTGCCAGCAGTGAAGCGGGCGTCATGGGGCTGTTTTTT
D gene: NA
J gene: TRBJ2-2
clone size: NA
V gene: TRBV6-1

CDR3 protein: CSVQGRDYGEQYF
CDR3 DNA: TGCAGCGTTCAAGGGCGAGATTATGGGGAGCAGTACTTC
D gene: NA
J gene: TRBJ2-7
clone size: NA
V gene: TRBV29-1

CDR3 protein: CASSQAGVMNTEAFF
CDR3 DNA: TGCGCCAGCAGCCAAGCCGGGGTGATGAACACTGAAGCTTTCTTT
D gene: NA
J gene: TRBJ1-1
clone size: NA
V gene: TRBV4-3

CDR3 protein: CASSLGDRTDTQYF
CDR3 DNA: TGCGCCAGCAGCTTGGGGGATCGCACAGATACGCAGTATTTT
D gene: NA
J gene: TRBJ2-3
clone size: NA
V gene: TRBV5-1

CDR3 protein: CASSSGQNTGELFF
CDR3 DNA: TGTGCCAGCAGCTCAGGACAGAACACCGGGGAGCTGTTTTTT
D gene: NA
J gene: TRBJ2-2
clone size: NA
V gene: TRBV7-9

CDR3 protein: CASSVGKGNQPQHF
CDR3 DNA: TGTGCCAGCAGCGTCGGCAAGGGAAATCAGCCCCAGCATTTT
D gene: NA
J gene: TRBJ1-5
clone size: NA
V gene: TRBV7-6

CDR3 protein: CASSWLLGGETQYF
CDR3 DNA: TGTGCCAGCAGCTGGCTACTAGGGGGGGAGACCCAGTACTTC
D gene: NA
J gene: TRBJ2-5
clone size: NA
V gene: TRBV7-2

CDR3 protein: CASSYDGHGPYGYTF
CDR3 DNA: TGTGCCAGCAGTTACGACGGACACGGGCCATATGGCTACACCTTC
D gene: NA
J gene: TRBJ1-2
clone size: NA
V gene: TRBV6-5

CDR3 protein: CASSPGQFTDTQYF
CDR3 DNA: TGCGCCAGCAGCCCCGGACAGTTTACAGATACGCAGTATTTT
D gene: NA
J gene: TRBJ2-3
clone size: few
V gene: TRBV5-1

CDR3 protein: CASSLLAGGIQETQYF
CDR3 DNA: TGCGCCAGCAGCTTGTTAGCGGGGGGCATCCAAGAGACCCAGTACTTC
D gene: TRBD2
J gene: TRBJ2-5
clone size: NA
V gene: TRBV5-1

CDR3 protein: CASSQEFGHHFSDTQYF
CDR3 DNA: TGCGCCAGCAGCCAAGAATTCGGACATCATTTTTCAGATACGCAGTATTTT
D gene: NA
J gene: TRBJ2-3
clone size: NA
V gene: TRBV4-3

CDR3 protein: CASSPMEGRSGETQYF
CDR3 DNA: TGTGCCAGCTCACCAATGGAGGGACGGAGTGGAGAGACCCAGTACTTC
D gene: NA
J gene: TRBJ2-5
clone size: NA
V gene: TRBV18

CDR3 protein: CSAYEYEQYF
CDR3 DNA: TGCAGCGCCTATGAGTACGAGCAGTACTTC
D gene: NA
J gene: TRBJ2-7
clone size: NA
V gene: TRBV29-1

CDR3 protein: CASTEKPGLAQNEQFF
CDR3 DNA: TGCGCCAGCACCGAGAAGCCGGGACTAGCGCAAAATGAGCAGTTCTTC
D gene: TRBD2
J gene: TRBJ2-1
clone size: NA
V gene: TRBV5-1

CDR3 protein: CASSLVWGSQETQYF
CDR3 DNA: TGTGCCAGCAGCTTAGTGTGGGGAAGCCAAGAGACCCAGTACTTC
D gene: NA
J gene: TRBJ2-5
clone size: NA
V gene: TRBV7-2

CDR3 protein: CSVGPGGSQPQHF
CDR3 DNA: TGCAGCGTGGGCCCCGGGGGGAGTCAGCCCCAGCATTTT
D gene: NA
J gene: TRBJ1-5
clone size: NA
V gene: TRBV29-1

CDR3 protein: CASNTGGYEQYF
CDR3 DNA: TGTGCCAGTAACACAGGGGGCTACGAGCAGTACTTC
D gene: TRBD1
J gene: TRBJ2-7
clone size: few
V gene: TRBV28